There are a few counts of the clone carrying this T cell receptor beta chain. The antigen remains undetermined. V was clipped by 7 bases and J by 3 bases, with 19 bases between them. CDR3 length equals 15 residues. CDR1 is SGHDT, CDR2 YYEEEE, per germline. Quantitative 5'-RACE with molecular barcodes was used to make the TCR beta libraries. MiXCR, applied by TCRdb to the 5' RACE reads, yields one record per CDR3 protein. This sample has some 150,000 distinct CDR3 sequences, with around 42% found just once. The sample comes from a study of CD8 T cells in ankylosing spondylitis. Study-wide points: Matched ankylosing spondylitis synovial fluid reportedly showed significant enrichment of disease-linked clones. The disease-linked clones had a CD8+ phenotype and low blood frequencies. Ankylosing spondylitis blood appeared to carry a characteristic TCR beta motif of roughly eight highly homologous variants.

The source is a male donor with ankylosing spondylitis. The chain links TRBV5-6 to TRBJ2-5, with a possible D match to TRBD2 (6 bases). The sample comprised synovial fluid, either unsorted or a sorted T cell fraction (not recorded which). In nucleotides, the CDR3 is TGTGCCAGCGGACAAAGAATAGGCGGGAAAGAGACCCAGTACTTC. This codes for CASGQRIGGKETQYF.